The source of this T cell receptor beta chain is a study of OX40 agonist ivuxolimab in advanced cancers. Broader study findings: Among the least clonally expanded were partial responders at 0.1-3.0 mg/kg. Some nonresponders likewise displayed low normalized T-cell clonal expansion.

Enrollment shut out patients with autoimmune disease history or systemic immunosuppression. Sampling times: baseline, cycle 4 day 1, cycle 7 day 1. TCRdb's copy holds only in-frame clones and misses some; the assay was immunoSEQ multiplex PCR. This sample yields tens of thousands of clones, of which around 86% are seen a single time; about 14% belongs to the top ten. With respect to this clone: Antigen: not known.

In germline, CDR1 is LGHNA, CDR2 YNFKEQ. The CDR3 spans 16 residues. V gave up 2 bases and J gave up 3 bases; unmatched junction bases: 8. The sample here was CD4+ or CD8+ T cells sorted from blood, taken in a trial of the OX40 agonist ivuxolimab. The receptor was derived from an adult with an advanced solid tumor such as melanoma, head and neck, liver or kidney cancer. The V and J genes are TRBV4-2 and TRBJ2-3; 7 bases are shared with TRBD1. The DNA for the CDR3 is TGTGCCAGCAGCCAACGACAGGGTGTGTGGACAGATACGCAGTATTTT. Protein product: CASSQRQGVWTDTQYF.